Below, 2 T cell receptor beta chains from the same sample are listed, as sequenced in a study of T cells in Graves' hyperthyroidism and ophthalmopathy. Amplified TCR beta CDR3 regions derived from RNA transcripts. A first-round RT-PCR of the TCR CDR3 used the HTBI primer set. One entry per CDR3 protein results from TCRdb running MiXCR on the multiplex PCR reads. The sample yields fewer than 500,000 distinct CDR3 sequences, 13% seen once. The sequencing sample was made of blood. These receptors were taken from a man aged 25 to 45 with Graves' hyperthyroidism that later progressed to Graves' ophthalmopathy.

In its sample, this clonotype was seen many times. The V call is TRBV13, the J call TRBJ2-7; the D gene is possibly TRBD2 (5 bases). This CDR3 is 14 amino acids long. Germline lookup yields CDR1 PRHDT and CDR2 FYEKMQ (reference sequence). Trimming stripped 8 bases from V and 3 bases from J, with 17 bases between. CDR3 nucleotides: TGTGCCAGCGGCCTCTCGGGGTATCGCTACGAGCAGTACTTC. Amino acid sequence: CASGLSGYRYEQYF.

With regard to this clonotype: One junction end disagrees with the germline gene, perhaps due to a read error. The V and J genes are TRBV20-1 and TRBJ2-7, with 8 bases aligning to TRBD1. The CDR3 is made up of 12 amino acids. Germline V gives CDR1 DFQATT, CDR2 SNEGSKA (reference sequence). In nucleotides, the CDR3 is TGCAGTGCTCGACAGGGGTCGTACGAGCAGTGCTTC. Its translation: CSARQGSYEQCF.